Below, one TCR beta chain is given with its context. These data originate in a study of blood T cell repertoires in COVID-19. TCRdb keeps only in-frame clones here, not all; method: immunoSEQ multiplex PCR. The profile shows around 200,000 clones, about 90% of them singletons. The sequenced material came from PBMCs or T cells enriched from blood (not recorded which). This TCR derives from a woman aged 50 to 60 in a cohort exposed to, infected with or recovered from COVID-19 (not recorded which).

CDR3 amino acids: CASKGGGADTDTQYF. DNA of the CDR3: TGTGCCAGCAAGGGCGGGGGGGCCGACACAGATACGCAGTATTTT. The chain joins TRBV5-4 to TRBJ2-3, with 9 bases matching TRBD2. Trimming cost V 6 bases and J 2 bases; bases outside gene matches: 7. The CDR3 sequence is 15 residues long. CDR1 is SGHNT, CDR2 YYREEE, per germline (reference sequence).